The rows below give T cell receptor beta chains drawn from one sample of a study of blood T cell repertoires in COVID-19. Profiled with immunoSEQ multiplex PCR; TCRdb holds only in-frame clones, not every one. The sample gives 30,000 to 35,000 clones, about 94% of which show up once; more than 4.5% is in the top ten. The specimen was peripheral blood. These receptors all stem from a human donor in a cohort sampled during active COVID-19. The CDR3 runs from the conserved cysteine through the conserved F or W. Each record gives: D gene, V gene, clone size, J gene, CDR3 protein. D genes are given only for firm matches. A clone size is listed for some rows: how often the clone was seen (once, few, many), or a class if it is expanded.

>TRBD1|TRBV6-5|NA|TRBJ1-1
CASIEQGISTEAFF
>NA|TRBV19|NA|TRBJ1-2
CASKGNYGYTF
>NA|TRBV5-5|NA|TRBJ1-4
CASSWEGRRNEKLFF
>NA|TRBV10-1|NA|TRBJ2-7
CASLGQQNSYEQYF
>NA|TRBV7-2|NA|TRBJ1-2
CASSLRRPSYGYTF
>TRBD2|TRBV13|NA|TRBJ2-1
CASSFKTGLADNNEQFF
>TRBD2|TRBV11-2|NA|TRBJ2-5
CASNEVTSGKEETQYF
>NA|TRBV6-5|NA|TRBJ2-7
CVYYNLEQYF
>NA|TRBV27|NA|TRBJ2-7
CASRQREFAYEQYF
>NA|TRBV28|NA|TRBJ1-2
CASSAGPGEHGYTF
>NA|TRBV30|NA|TRBJ1-1
CAWNQGVRTEAFF
>TRBD2|TRBV6-5|NA|TRBJ2-3
CASSLAGGPSTQYF
>NA|TRBV9|NA|TRBJ1-2
CASSVARDGGYTF
>NA|TRBV7-9|NA|TRBJ1-2
CASSSTALGVGYGYTF
>TRBD2|TRBV9|NA|TRBJ2-7
CASSVGLSGREGRNHSYEQYF
>NA|TRBV21-1|NA|TRBJ1-1
CASSGYRGNTEAFF
>NA|TRBV7-2|NA|TRBJ2-2
CASSLFSGLNVGELFF
>TRBD1|TRBV28|once|TRBJ2-1
CASSFIGQAYNEQFF
>NA|TRBV6-1|NA|TRBJ2-7
CASSELRSSEQYF
>NA|TRBV27|NA|TRBJ2-2
CASSPRRTLEWELFF
>TRBD1|TRBV2|NA|TRBJ2-7
CASRMTGGAYEQYF
>TRBD1|TRBV3-1/TRBV3-2|NA|TRBJ1-2
CASSQVGQGLPQLNYGYTF
>TRBD2|TRBV27|NA|TRBJ2-1
CASGRGSGEGKQFF
>NA|TRBV6-1|once|TRBJ1-4
CASSEGTEKLFF
>TRBD1|TRBV7-2|NA|TRBJ1-1
CASSPIWGGQGFAEAFF
>TRBD1|TRBV19|NA|TRBJ2-1
CASWGDRAGTGEQFF
>TRBD1|TRBV15|NA|TRBJ2-7
CATSIRQGDEQYF
>NA|TRBV2|NA|TRBJ1-1
CASSAYEMNTEAFF
>NA|TRBV14|NA|TRBJ1-5
CASSQGGLGQPQHF